Each of the 6 T cell receptor beta chains below was sequenced from the same sample in a study of tumor and adjacent non-tumor tissue in lung cancer. No cell sorting was done before RNA was extracted from the tissue. A modified ARM-PCR protocol with three rounds of nested PCR amplified TCRbeta. Using its own MiXCR run on the multiplex PCR reads, TCRdb lists one record per CDR3 protein. Altogether about 200,000 distinct CDR3 sequences are present, 71% being singletons, with the ten largest covering almost 25%. Input material: lung tumor tissue. The receptors were gathered from a man in his 60s with non-small cell lung cancer.

A note on this clonotype: Its ends do not fully match the called genes, so a read error is possible. This chain connects TRBV20-1 to TRBJ2-3; D is unresolved. Germline V gives CDR1 DFQATT, CDR2 SNEGSKA (reference sequence). The CDR3 runs to 13 residues. CDR3 amino acids: CSASEGITDTQYF. DNA for the CDR3: TGTAGTGCTAGTGAAGGGATCACAGATACGCAGTATTTT.

As to this clonotype: An end of the junction does not agree with germline; a read error may underlie this. The V and J genes are TRBV20-1 and TRBJ2-1, with TRBD2 matching over 10 bases. Germline V gene sequence: CDR1 DFQATT, CDR2 SNEGSKA (reference sequence). The CDR3 consists of 15 residues. CDR3 DNA sequence: TGCAGTGCTAGACCCGAGGGGACTAGCGCGGGTGAGCAATTCTTC. This gives the protein CSARPEGTSAGEQFF.

This clonotype was seen a single time. This may stem from a read error, because a much larger clone lies one nucleotide away. The rearrangement joins TRBV4-1 to TRBJ2-1; no reliable D call. Germline assignment: CDR1 MGHRA and CDR2 YSYEKL. The V and J ends lost 0 bases and 3 bases respectively, with 12 bases between them. This CDR3 region has 16 residues. In DNA, the CDR3 is TGCGCCAGCAGCCAAGAAGGAGTGGGTCGCTACAATGAGCAGTTCTTC. Its translation is CASSQEGVGRYNEQFF.

For this clonotype: Being one base from a much bigger clone, this may be a read error. V and J are TRBV7-8 and TRBJ1-5; perhaps TRBD1 as D (6 bases). CDR1 is SGHVS, CDR2 FQNEAQ, per germline. This CDR3 region has 15 residues. CDR3 nucleotide sequence: TGTGCCATCAGCAGAGAGGACAGCAGCAATCAGCCCCAGCATTTT. Translated: CAISREDSSNQPQHF.

Concerning this clonotype: At one end, the junction sequence differs from germline, possibly due to a read error. This chain connects TRBV20-1 to TRBJ1-1; possibly TRBD1 for D (6 bases). Per the germline V gene, CDR1 is DFQATT and CDR2 is SNEGSKA (reference sequence). CDR3 length: 12 amino acids. The CDR3 protein is CSAKEGGFEALF. The CDR3 DNA reads as TGCAGTGCTAAGGAGGGGGGCTTTGAAGCTTTATTT.

Note on this clonotype: A read error may account for a junction end that differs from germline. The chain joins TRBV20-1 to TRBJ2-7, with 7 bases lining up with TRBD2. This CDR3 comprises 15 residues. CDR1 DFQATT and CDR2 SNEGSKA come from the germline V gene (reference sequence). CDR3 bases: TGTAGTGCTAGATCTAGGGCTAGCGGATCCTACGATCAGTACTTC. Translation: CSARSRASGSYDQYF.